This T cell receptor (beta chain) appears in the sequencing data of a study of response to subunit inactivated influenza vaccine. General study findings and limits: Only a handful of new T cells, the authors suggested, are recruited with each seasonal influenza vaccination.

From the RT-PCR reads, TCRdb called clonotypes with MiXCR, one entry per CDR3 protein. Counted here are about 540,000 distinct CDR3 sequences, around 15% occurring once; the ten biggest clones make up over 8.5%. Of note for this clonotype: Its target is not known.

The junction had 9 bases not matched to a gene; V was cut back by 0 bases and J by 4 bases. The CDR3 length is 15 residues. Germline V gene lookup returns CDR1 DFQATT and CDR2 SNEGSKA (reference sequence). This sequence joins TRBV20-1 and TRBJ2-7; 7 positions match TRBD2. The clonotype was recovered from a man between 50 and 59 years old who received an inactivated influenza vaccine. The sequences come from PBMCs from blood, collected roughly 13 days after vaccination. The CDR3 DNA sequence: TGCAGTGCTAGAGATCTAGCGGAGACATATTACGAGCAGTACTTC. Translating gives CSARDLAETYYEQYF.